These T cell receptor beta chains were read from a single sample in a study of T-cell reconstitution after alpha-beta-depleted transplantation in children. TCRdb analysed the PCR reads with MiXCR anew, one entry per CDR3 protein. The sample shows about 980,000 distinct CDR3 sequences, roughly 29% of them seen only once. The specimen comprised PBMCs, mostly from graft donor cells, sampled 360 days after TCRalphabeta/CD19-depleted stem cell transplant. The origin of the receptors is a boy less than two years old who had a stem cell transplant for SCID, so the T cells may come from the graft donor. Both conserved end residues are part of each CDR3. The D gene is left open where the match is weak. Rows give clone size only sometimes, using once, few, many, or a class for an expanded clone.

>.|.|TRBV27|TRBJ2-5
CASRRGDARAQYF
TGTGCCAGCAGGAGAGGGGACGCCAGGGCCCAGTACTTC
>TRBD1|few|TRBV20-1|TRBJ2-1
CSASRRTGGTGNEQFF
TGCAGTGCTAGCCGTCGGACAGGGGGCACGGGCAATGAGCAGTTCTTC
>.|.|TRBV6-5|TRBJ2-6
CASSYSEGTYSGANVLTF
TGTGCCAGCAGTTACTCGGAAGGCACTTACTCTGGGGCCAACGTCCTGACTTTC
>.|.|TRBV5-1|TRBJ2-1
CASSLEGQVGNEQFF
TGCGCCAGCAGCTTGGAGGGGCAGGTGGGCAATGAGCAGTTCTTC
>.|few|TRBV4-3|TRBJ2-1
CASSQARQYNEQFF
TGCGCCAGCAGCCAAGCTAGACAGTACAATGAGCAGTTCTTC
>TRBD2|.|TRBV7-9|TRBJ2-5
CASSRGLAYQETQYF
TGTGCCAGCAGCCGAGGACTAGCCTACCAAGAGACCCAGTACTTC
>TRBD1|few|TRBV7-2|TRBJ2-1
CASKVGPTGAQFF
TGTGCCAGCAAGGTGGGTCCGACAGGGGCCCAGTTCTTC
>.|few|TRBV9|TRBJ1-2
CASSPEWGRGYGYTF
TGTGCCAGCAGCCCCGAGTGGGGACGAGGATATGGCTACACCTTC
>TRBD1|few|TRBV12-3/TRBV12-4|TRBJ2-4
CASSETGGFDKNIQYF
TGTGCCAGCAGTGAAACAGGGGGCTTTGACAAAAACATTCAGTACTTC
>.|.|TRBV12-3/TRBV12-4|TRBJ1-1
CASSLAGTEDTEAFF
TGTGCCAGCAGTTTAGCCGGGACGGAAGACACTGAAGCTTTCTTT
>.|few|TRBV12-3/TRBV12-4|TRBJ2-4
CASSLSGKYIQYF
TGTGCCAGCAGTTTGTCCGGGAAATACATTCAGTACTTC
>.|.|TRBV5-1|TRBJ1-4
CASSKEGSEKLFF
TGCGCCAGCTCCAAGGAGGGTTCGGAAAAACTGTTTTTT
>.|few|TRBV5-1|TRBJ2-5
CASSLGFEGETQYF
TGCGCCAGCAGCTTGGGGTTCGAGGGGGAGACCCAGTACTTC
>.|few|TRBV18|TRBJ2-5
CASSTYSSQETQYF
TGTGCCAGCTCAACCTACTCCTCCCAAGAGACCCAGTACTTC
>.|many|TRBV12-3/TRBV12-4|TRBJ2-5
CASSLAETQYF
TGCGCCAGCAGCTTGGCGGAGACCCAGTACTTC
>.|.|TRBV3-1|TRBJ1-4
CASSLLAEKLFF
TGTGCCAGCAGCCTTTTGGCCGAAAAACTGTTTTTT
>.|few|TRBV12-3/TRBV12-4|TRBJ1-1
CASSLFARGAEAFF
TGTGCCAGCAGTTTATTTGCTCGGGGGGCTGAAGCTTTCTTT
>.|few|TRBV24-1|TRBJ1-1
CATKREGTIGMNTEAFF
TGTGCCACCAAAAGAGAAGGGACAATCGGGATGAACACTGAAGCTTTCTTT
>.|few|TRBV12-3/TRBV12-4|TRBJ1-5
CASSPQGLSNQPQHF
TGTGCCAGCAGTCCACAGGGCTTGAGCAATCAGCCCCAGCATTTT
>.|.|TRBV21-1|TRBJ2-6
CASSKGSGQGNGANVLTF
TGTGCCAGCAGCAAAGGATCGGGGCAGGGGAATGGGGCCAACGTCCTGACTTTC
>.|few|TRBV28|TRBJ1-3
CASSLQGVFSSGNTIYF
TGTGCCAGCAGTTTACAGGGCGTTTTTTCCTCTGGAAACACCATATATTTT
>TRBD1|.|TRBV20-1|TRBJ2-2
CSARGPQTGPGELFF
TGCAGTGCCCGAGGGCCTCAGACAGGGCCCGGGGAGCTGTTTTTT
>TRBD2|.|TRBV20-1|TRBJ2-3
CSAWTSGEYGTDTQYF
TGCAGTGCGTGGACTAGCGGGGAGTATGGAACAGATACGCAGTATTTT
>.|few|TRBV6-2/TRBV6-3|TRBJ2-3
CASSYSGRPRTDTQYF
TGTGCCAGCAGTTACTCTGGCAGGCCGCGCACAGATACGCAGTATTTT
>TRBD2|.|TRBV6-1|TRBJ2-7
CASSGGLYSYEQYF
TGTGCCAGCAGTGGGGGACTATATTCCTACGAGCAGTACTTC
>.|few|TRBV20-1|TRBJ1-2
CSARDIRAGGGYTF
TGCAGTGCTAGAGATATCCGGGCCGGAGGGGGCTACACCTTC
>.|.|TRBV5-1|TRBJ2-3
CASSFPAGTFTDTQYF
TGCGCCAGCAGCTTCCCCGCGGGGACATTCACAGATACGCAGTATTTT
>.|.|TRBV10-3|TRBJ2-7
CAITNRPGASYEQYF
TGTGCCATCACTAACCGACCCGGTGCCTCCTACGAGCAGTACTTC
>.|once|TRBV6-1|TRBJ1-1
CASSELVINTEAFF
TGTGCCAGCAGTGAATTAGTTATCAACACTGAAGCTTTCTTT
>.|.|TRBV5-1|TRBJ1-2
CASSLNSNYGYTF
TGCGCCAGCAGCTTGAACAGCAACTATGGCTACACCTTC
>.|.|TRBV12-5|TRBJ2-5
CASGSGTSQETQYF
TGTGCTAGTGGTTCCGGGACATCGCAAGAGACCCAGTACTTC
>.|.|TRBV20-1|TRBJ1-4
CSARPQGAIEKLFF
TGCAGTGCTAGACCCCAGGGAGCTATCGAAAAACTGTTTTTT
>.|.|TRBV20-1|TRBJ2-1
CSARTVGVRQNEQFF
TGCAGTGCTAGGACCGTTGGGGTCAGACAAAATGAGCAGTTCTTC
>.|.|TRBV7-2|TRBJ2-5
CASSLPGILETQYF
TGTGCCAGCAGCTTACCAGGGATCCTGGAGACCCAGTACTTC
>.|few|TRBV4-1|TRBJ1-6
CASSQRGLGNSPLHF
TGCGCCAGCAGCCAACGAGGGCTTGGGAATTCACCCCTCCACTTT
>.|.|TRBV6-5|TRBJ1-1
CASRFSIGGEAFF
TGTGCCAGCAGATTTTCTATCGGCGGTGAAGCTTTCTTT
>.|few|TRBV28|TRBJ1-5
CASSLETRLNQPQHF
TGTGCCAGCAGTTTAGAAACGCGGCTCAATCAGCCCCAGCATTTT
>.|.|TRBV11-2|TRBJ2-1
CASSWRAGNEQFF
TGTGCCAGCAGCTGGCGGGCAGGGAATGAGCAGTTCTTC
>TRBD1|.|TRBV20-1|TRBJ1-1
CSAIGQGLNTEAFF
TGCAGTGCTATCGGACAGGGGTTGAACACTGAAGCTTTCTTT
>.|.|TRBV5-1|TRBJ2-2
CASSHGIKNTGELFF
TGCGCCAGCAGCCACGGGATCAAGAACACCGGGGAGCTGTTTTTT
>.|.|TRBV12-3/TRBV12-4|TRBJ2-5
CASSTDRLQETQYF
TGTGCCAGCAGCACTGACAGGCTGCAAGAGACCCAGTACTTC
>.|.|TRBV28|TRBJ2-7
CASSFHSSLTYEQYF
TGTGCCAGCAGTTTCCACAGTTCCTTAACCTACGAGCAGTACTTC
>.|.|TRBV11-2|TRBJ2-2
CASSLHVANTGELFF
TGTGCCAGCAGCTTGCACGTCGCGAACACCGGGGAGCTGTTTTTT
>.|.|TRBV11-1|TRBJ2-7
CASSQGPGQLYEQYF
TGTGCCAGCAGTCAAGGACCCGGGCAGCTCTACGAGCAGTACTTC
>TRBD1|.|TRBV5-1|TRBJ1-2
CASSSGKGARIDGYTF
TGCGCCAGCAGCTCGGGGAAGGGGGCTCGAATCGATGGCTACACCTTC
>.|.|TRBV5-4|TRBJ2-3
CASSWARGADTQYF
TGTGCCAGCAGCTGGGCCCGGGGAGCCGATACGCAGTATTTT
>.|.|TRBV9|TRBJ2-1
CASSVGSGPYNEQFF
TGTGCCAGCAGCGTAGGGAGCGGCCCCTACAATGAGCAGTTCTTC
>.|few|TRBV5-1|TRBJ2-3
CASSPELVDTQYF
TGCGCCAGCAGCCCCGAACTAGTAGATACGCAGTATTTT
>.|.|TRBV12-3/TRBV12-4|TRBJ2-7
CASSPGLARRTYEQYF
TGTGCCAGCAGCCCCGGTCTGGCTCGCAGAACCTACGAGCAGTACTTC
>.|.|TRBV9|TRBJ2-1
CASSVGTQYNEQFF
TGTGCCAGCAGCGTTGGGACTCAGTACAATGAGCAGTTCTTC
>.|.|TRBV11-1|TRBJ2-1
CASSLLSGQLTYNEQFF
TGTGCCAGCAGCTTATTGTCCGGGCAACTTACCTACAATGAGCAGTTCTTC
>TRBD2|few|TRBV15|TRBJ2-1
CATSRDRLAGVNNEQFF
TGTGCCACCAGCAGAGATCGACTAGCGGGGGTAAACAATGAGCAGTTCTTC
>.|few|TRBV7-9|TRBJ1-6
CASTVWDTALRALHF
TGTGCCAGCACCGTGTGGGACACCGCCCTCAGGGCCCTCCACTTT
>.|few|TRBV11-2|TRBJ2-1
CASSPTSPPVHEQFF
TGTGCCAGCAGCCCAACTAGTCCGCCGGTCCATGAGCAGTTCTTC
>TRBD1|.|TRBV29-1|TRBJ1-2
CSVEDRGLGYGYTF
TGCAGCGTGGAAGACAGGGGTTTAGGCTATGGCTACACCTTC
>.|few|TRBV18|TRBJ2-3
CASSPQPVGTDTQYF
TGTGCCAGCTCACCGCAGCCGGTAGGGACAGATACGCAGTATTTT
>.|.|TRBV5-6|TRBJ2-1
CASSSRVVEQFF
TGTGCCAGCAGCTCCCGCGTTGTTGAGCAGTTCTTC